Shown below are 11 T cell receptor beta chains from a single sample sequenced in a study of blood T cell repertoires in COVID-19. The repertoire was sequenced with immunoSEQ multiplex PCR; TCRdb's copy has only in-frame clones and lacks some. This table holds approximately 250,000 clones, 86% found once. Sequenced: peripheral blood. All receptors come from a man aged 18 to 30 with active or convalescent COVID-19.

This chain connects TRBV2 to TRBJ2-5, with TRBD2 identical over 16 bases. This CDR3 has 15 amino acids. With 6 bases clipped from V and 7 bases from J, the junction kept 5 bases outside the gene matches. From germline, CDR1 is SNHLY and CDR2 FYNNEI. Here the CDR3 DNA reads TGTGCCAGCAGGGGGACTAGCGGGGGGGCCCTGACCCAGTACTTC. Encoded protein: CASRGTSGGALTQYF.

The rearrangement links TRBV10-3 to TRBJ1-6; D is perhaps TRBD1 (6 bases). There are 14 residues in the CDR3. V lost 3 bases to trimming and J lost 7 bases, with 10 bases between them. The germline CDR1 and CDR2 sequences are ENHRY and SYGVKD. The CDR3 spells CAISENRVNSPLHF. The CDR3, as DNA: TGTGCCATCAGTGAAAACAGGGTAAATTCACCCCTCCACTTT.

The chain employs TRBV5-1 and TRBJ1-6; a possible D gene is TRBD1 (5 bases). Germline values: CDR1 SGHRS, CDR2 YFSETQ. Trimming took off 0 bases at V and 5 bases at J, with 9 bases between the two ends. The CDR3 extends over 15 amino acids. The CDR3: CASSLGDRHNSPLHF. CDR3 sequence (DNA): TGCGCCAGCAGCTTGGGCGACAGACATAATTCACCCCTCCACTTT.

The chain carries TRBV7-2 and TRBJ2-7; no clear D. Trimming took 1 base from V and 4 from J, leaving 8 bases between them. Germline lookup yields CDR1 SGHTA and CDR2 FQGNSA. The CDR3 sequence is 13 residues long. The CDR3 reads CASSLGRVYEQYF. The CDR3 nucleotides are TGTGCCAGCAGCTTAGGAAGAGTATACGAGCAGTACTTC.

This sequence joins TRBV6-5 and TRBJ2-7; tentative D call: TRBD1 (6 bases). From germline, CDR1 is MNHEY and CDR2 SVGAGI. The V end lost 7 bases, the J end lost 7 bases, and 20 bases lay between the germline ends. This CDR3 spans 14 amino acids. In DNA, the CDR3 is TGTGCCAGCAAAGCAGGGACAAAACGAGAAGAGCAGTACTTC. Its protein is CASKAGTKREEQYF.

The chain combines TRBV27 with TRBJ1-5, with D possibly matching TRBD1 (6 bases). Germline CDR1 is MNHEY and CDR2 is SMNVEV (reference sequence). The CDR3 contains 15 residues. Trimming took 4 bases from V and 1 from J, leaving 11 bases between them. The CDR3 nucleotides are TGTGCCAGCAGTTGGGGTGGACAGAGCAATCAGCCCCAGCATTTT. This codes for CASSWGGQSNQPQHF.

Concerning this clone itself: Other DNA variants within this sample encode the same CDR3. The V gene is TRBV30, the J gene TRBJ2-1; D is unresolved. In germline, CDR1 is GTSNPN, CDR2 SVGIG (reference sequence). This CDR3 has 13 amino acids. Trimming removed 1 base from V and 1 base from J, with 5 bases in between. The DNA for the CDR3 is TGTGCCTGGAGTGGGAGTTCCTACAATGAGCAGTTCTTC. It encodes CAWSGSSYNEQFF.

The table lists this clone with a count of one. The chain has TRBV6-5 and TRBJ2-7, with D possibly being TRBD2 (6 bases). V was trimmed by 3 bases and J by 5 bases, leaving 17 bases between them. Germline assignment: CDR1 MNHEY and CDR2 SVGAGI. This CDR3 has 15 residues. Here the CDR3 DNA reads TGTGCCAGCAGTTATAAACCGGCCGGGGGTAACGAGCAGTACTTC. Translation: CASSYKPAGGNEQYF.

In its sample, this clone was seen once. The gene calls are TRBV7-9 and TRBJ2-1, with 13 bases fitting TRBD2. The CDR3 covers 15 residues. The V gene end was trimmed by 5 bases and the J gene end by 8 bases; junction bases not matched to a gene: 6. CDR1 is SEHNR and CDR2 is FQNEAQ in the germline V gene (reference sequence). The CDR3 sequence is CASSPGTSGTDEQFF. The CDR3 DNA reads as TGTGCCAGCAGCCCAGGGACTAGCGGGACGGATGAGCAGTTCTTC. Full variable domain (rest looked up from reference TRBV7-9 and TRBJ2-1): DTGVSQNPRHKITKRGQNVTFRCDPISEHNRLYWYRQTLGQGPEFLTYFQNEAQLEKSRLLSDRFSAERPKGSFSTLEIQRTEQGDSAMYLCASSPGTSGTDEQFFGPGTRLTVL.

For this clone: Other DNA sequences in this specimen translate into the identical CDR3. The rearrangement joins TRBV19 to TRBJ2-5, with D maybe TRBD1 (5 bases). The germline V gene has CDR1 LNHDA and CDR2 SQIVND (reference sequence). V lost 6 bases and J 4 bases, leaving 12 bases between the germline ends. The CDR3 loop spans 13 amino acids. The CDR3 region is CASSRQYGETQYF. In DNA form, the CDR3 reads TGTGCCAGTAGCAGACAGTATGGAGAGACCCAGTACTTC.

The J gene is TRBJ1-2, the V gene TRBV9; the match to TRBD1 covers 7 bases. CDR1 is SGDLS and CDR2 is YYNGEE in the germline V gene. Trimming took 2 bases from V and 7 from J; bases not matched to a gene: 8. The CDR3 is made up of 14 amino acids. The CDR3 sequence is CASSVGQTFIGYTF. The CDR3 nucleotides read TGTGCCAGCAGCGTGGGACAGACCTTTATTGGCTACACCTTC.